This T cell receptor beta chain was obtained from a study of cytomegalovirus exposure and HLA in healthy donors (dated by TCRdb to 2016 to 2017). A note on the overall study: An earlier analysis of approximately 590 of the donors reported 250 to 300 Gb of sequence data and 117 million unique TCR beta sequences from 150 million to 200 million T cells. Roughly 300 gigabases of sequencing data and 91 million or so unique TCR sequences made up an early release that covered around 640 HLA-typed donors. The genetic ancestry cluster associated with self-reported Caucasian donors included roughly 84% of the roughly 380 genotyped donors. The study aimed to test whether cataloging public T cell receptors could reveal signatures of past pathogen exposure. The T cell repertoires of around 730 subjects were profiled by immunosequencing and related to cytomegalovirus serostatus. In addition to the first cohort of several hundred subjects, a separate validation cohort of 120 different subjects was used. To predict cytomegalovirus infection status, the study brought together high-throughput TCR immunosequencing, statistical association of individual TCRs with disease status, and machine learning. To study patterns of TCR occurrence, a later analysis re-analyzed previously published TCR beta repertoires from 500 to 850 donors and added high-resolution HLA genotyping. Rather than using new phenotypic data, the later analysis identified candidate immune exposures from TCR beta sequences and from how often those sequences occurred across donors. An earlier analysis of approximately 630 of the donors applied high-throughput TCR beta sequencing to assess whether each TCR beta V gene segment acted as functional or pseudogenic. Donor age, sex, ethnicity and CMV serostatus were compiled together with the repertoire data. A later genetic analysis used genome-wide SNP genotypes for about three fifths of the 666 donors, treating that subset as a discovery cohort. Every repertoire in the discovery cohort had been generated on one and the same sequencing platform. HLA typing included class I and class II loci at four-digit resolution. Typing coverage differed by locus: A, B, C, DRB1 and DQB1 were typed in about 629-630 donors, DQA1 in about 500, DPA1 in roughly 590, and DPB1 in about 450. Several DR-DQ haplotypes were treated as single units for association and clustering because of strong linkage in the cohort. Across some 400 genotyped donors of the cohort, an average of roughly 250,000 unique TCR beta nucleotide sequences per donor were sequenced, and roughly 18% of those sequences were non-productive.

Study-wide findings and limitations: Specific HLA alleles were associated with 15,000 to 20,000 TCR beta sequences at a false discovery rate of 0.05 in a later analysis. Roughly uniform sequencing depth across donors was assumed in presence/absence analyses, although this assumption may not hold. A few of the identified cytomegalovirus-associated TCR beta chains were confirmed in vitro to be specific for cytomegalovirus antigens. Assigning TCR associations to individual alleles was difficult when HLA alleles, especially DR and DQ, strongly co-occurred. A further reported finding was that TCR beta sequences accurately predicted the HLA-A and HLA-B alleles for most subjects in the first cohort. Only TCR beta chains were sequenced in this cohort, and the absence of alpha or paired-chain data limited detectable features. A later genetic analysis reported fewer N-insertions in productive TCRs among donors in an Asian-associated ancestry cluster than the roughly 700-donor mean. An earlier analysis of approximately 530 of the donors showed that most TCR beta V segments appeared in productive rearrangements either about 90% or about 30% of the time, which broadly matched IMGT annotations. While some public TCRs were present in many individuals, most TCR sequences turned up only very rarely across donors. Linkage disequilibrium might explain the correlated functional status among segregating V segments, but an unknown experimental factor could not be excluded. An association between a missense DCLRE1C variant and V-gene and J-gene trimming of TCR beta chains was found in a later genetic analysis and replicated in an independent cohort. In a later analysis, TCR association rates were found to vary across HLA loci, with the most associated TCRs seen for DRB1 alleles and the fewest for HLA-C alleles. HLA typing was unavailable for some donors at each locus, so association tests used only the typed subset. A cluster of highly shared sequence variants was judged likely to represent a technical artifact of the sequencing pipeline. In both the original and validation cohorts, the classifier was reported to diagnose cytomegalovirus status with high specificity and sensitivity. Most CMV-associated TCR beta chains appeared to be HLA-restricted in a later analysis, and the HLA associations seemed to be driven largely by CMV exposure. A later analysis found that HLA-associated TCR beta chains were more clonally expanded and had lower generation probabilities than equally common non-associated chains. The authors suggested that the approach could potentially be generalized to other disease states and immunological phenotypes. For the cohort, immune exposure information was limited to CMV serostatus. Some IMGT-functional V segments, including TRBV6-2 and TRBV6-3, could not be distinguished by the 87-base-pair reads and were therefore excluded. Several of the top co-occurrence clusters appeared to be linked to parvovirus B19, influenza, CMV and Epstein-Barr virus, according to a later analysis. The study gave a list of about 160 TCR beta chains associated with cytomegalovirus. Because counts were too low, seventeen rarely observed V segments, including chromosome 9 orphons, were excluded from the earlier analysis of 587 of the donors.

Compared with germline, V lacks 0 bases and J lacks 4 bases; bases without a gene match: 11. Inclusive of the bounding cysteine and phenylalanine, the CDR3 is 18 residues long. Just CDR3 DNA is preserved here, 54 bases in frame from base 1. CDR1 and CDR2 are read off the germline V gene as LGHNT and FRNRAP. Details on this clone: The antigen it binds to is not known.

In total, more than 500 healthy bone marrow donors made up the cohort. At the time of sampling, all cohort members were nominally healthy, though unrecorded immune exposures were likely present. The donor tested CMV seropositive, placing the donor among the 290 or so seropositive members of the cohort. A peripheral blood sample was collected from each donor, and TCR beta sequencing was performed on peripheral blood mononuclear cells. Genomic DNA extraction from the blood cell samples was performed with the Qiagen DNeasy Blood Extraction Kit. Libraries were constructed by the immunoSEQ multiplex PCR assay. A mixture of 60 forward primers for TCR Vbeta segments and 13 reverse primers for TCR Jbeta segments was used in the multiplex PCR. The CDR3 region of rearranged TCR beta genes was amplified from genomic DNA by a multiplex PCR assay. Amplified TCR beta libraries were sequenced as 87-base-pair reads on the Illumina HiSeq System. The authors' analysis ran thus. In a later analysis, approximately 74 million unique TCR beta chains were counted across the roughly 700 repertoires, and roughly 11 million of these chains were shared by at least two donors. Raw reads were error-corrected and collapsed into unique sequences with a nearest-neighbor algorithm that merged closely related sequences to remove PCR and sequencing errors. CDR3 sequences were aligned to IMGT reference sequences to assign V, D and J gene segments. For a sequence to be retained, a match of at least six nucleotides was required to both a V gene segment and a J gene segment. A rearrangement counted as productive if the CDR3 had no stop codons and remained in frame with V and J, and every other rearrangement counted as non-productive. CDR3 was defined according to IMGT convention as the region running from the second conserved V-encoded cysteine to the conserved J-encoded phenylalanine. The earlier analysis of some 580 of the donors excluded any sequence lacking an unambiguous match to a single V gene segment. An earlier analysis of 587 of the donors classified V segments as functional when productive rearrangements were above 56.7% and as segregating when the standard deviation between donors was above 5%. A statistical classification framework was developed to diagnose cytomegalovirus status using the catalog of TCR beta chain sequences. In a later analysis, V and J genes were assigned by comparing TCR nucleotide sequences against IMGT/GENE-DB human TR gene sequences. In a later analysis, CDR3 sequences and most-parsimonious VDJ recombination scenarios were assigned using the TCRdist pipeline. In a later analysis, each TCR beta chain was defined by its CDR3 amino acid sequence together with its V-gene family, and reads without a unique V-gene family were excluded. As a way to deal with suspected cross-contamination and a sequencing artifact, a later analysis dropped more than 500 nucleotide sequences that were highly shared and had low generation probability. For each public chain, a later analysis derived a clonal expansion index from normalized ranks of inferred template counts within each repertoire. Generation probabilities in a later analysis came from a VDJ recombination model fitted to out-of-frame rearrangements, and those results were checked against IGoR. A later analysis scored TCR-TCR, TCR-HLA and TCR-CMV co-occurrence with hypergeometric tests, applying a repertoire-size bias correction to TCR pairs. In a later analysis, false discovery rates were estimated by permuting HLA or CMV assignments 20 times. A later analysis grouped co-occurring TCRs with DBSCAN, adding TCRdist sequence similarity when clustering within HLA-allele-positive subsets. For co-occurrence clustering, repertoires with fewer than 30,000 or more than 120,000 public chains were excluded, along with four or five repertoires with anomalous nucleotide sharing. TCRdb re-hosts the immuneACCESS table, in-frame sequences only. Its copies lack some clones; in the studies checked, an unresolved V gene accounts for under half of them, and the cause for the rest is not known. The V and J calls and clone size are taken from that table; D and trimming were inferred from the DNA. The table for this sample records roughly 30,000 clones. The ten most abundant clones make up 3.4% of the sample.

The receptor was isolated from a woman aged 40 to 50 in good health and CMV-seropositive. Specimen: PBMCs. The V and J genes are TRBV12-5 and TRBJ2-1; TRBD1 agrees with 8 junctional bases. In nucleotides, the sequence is TGTGCTAGTGGTTTGGTACAGGGGGTCGGGAGACTATACAATGAGCAGTTCTTC. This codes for CASGLVQGVGRLYNEQFF.